A selection of T cell receptor beta chains follows, all from one sample in a study of regulatory T cells in long-lasting Graves disease. TCRdb itself ran the multiplex PCR reads through MiXCR, one entry per CDR3 protein. Of under 300,000 distinct CDR3 sequences in the sample, around 20% are singletons; the top ten hold approximately 13%. This specimen was peripheral blood mononuclear cells (PBMCs), taken at new diagnosis, from a patient treated with antithyroid drugs. These receptors were obtained from a female donor with Graves disease. Both conserved end residues are part of each CDR3. A D gene is named only where the DNA matches it firmly. Expanded clones are given a class, and other clones once, few, many or no size at all.

TRBV15	TRBD2	TRBJ2-1	many	CATSREAGVGNEQFF	TGTGCCACCAGCAGAGAAGCGGGAGTGGGGAATGAGCAGTTCTTC
TRBV19	TRBD1	TRBJ1-4	many	CASSPRGREKLFF	TGTGCCAGTAGTCCCAGGGGGCGCGAAAAACTGTTTTTT
TRBV20-1	TRBD2	TRBJ2-3	many	CSVLAGGSTDTQYF	TGCAGTGTCCTAGCGGGGGGGAGCACAGATACGCAGTATTTT
TRBV6-1	TRBD2	TRBJ2-7	many	CASRASGTREQYF	TGTGCCAGCAGAGCTAGCGGGACGCGGGAGCAGTACTTC
TRBV7-3	TRBD1	TRBJ2-7	many	CASSLAGGTDEQYF	TGTGCCAGCAGCTTAGCAGGGGGCACCGACGAGCAGTACTTC
TRBV2	-	TRBJ2-1	many	CASSVAPYNEQFF	TGTGCCAGCAGTGTAGCCCCGTACAATGAGCAGTTCTTC
TRBV5-4	TRBD2	TRBJ2-1	few	CASSPGGSGDSYNEQFF	TGTGCCAGCAGCCCAGGTGGTAGCGGGGACTCCTACAATGAGCAGTTCTTC
TRBV6-1	TRBD1	TRBJ2-7	many	CASSKTGQGYEQYF	TGTGCCAGCAGTAAAACGGGACAGGGATACGAGCAGTACTTC
TRBV7-8	-	TRBJ1-3	many	CASSSQGEAGNTIYF	TGTGCCAGCAGCTCACAGGGAGAAGCTGGAAACACCATATATTTT
TRBV9	TRBD1	TRBJ1-1	many	CASSVGGQGDTEAFF	TGTGCCAGCAGCGTAGGGGGACAGGGGGACACTGAAGCTTTCTTT
TRBV29-1	TRBD2	TRBJ2-3	many	CSVAGLAGLGDTQYF	TGCAGCGTCGCGGGACTAGCGGGGCTGGGGGATACGCAGTATTTT
TRBV7-2	TRBD1	TRBJ1-1	many	CASRLGQVEGEAFF	TGTGCCAGCAGACTCGGACAGGTTGAGGGTGAAGCTTTCTTT
TRBV7-7	-	TRBJ2-5	many	CASSLEAYRLGGTQYF	TGTGCCAGCAGCTTAGAAGCGTATCGACTAGGCGGGACCCAGTACTTC
TRBV6-1	-	TRBJ2-1	many	CASSLRGTSSYNEQFF	TGTGCCAGCAGTCTCCGGGGAACGAGCTCCTACAATGAGCAGTTCTTC
TRBV12-3/TRBV12-4	-	TRBJ1-5	-	CASSLGAGEDQPQHF	TGTGCCAGCAGTTTAGGGGCAGGGGAGGATCAGCCCCAGCATTTT
TRBV20-1	-	TRBJ2-7	many	CSARPSATYEQYF	TGCAGTGCTAGACCTAGCGCTACCTACGAGCAGTACTTC
TRBV9	-	TRBJ2-7	many	CASSVAPGSAYEQYF	TGTGCCAGCAGCGTAGCCCCTGGGTCCGCCTACGAGCAGTACTTC
TRBV28	-	TRBJ1-2	many	CASSPRTLIYYGYTF	TGTGCCAGCAGTCCTCGGACCCTGATCTACTATGGCTACACCTTC
TRBV29-1	-	TRBJ2-2	-	CSVNWGNTGELFF	TGCAGCGTCAACTGGGGGAACACCGGGGAGCTGTTTTTT
TRBV7-3	-	TRBJ2-1	many	CASSPPGTLAYNEQFF	TGTGCCAGCAGCCCTCCCGGGACACTAGCCTACAATGAGCAGTTCTTC
TRBV19	TRBD1	TRBJ1-2	few	CASSMAGGGYGYTF	TGTGCCAGTAGTATGGCAGGGGGCGGCTATGGCTACACCTTC
TRBV7-3	TRBD2	TRBJ2-1	-	CASSLSAGRLNEQFF	TGTGCCAGCAGCTTATCGGCCGGGAGGCTTAATGAGCAGTTCTTC
TRBV20-1	TRBD1	TRBJ2-7	-	CSATSGTGFSEQYF	TGCAGTGCTACCTCCGGGACAGGGTTTTCCGAGCAGTACTTC
TRBV5-1	TRBD1	TRBJ2-5	many	CASSPTGVQETQYF	TGCGCCAGCAGCCCAACAGGGGTTCAAGAGACCCAGTACTTC
TRBV12-5	-	TRBJ2-3	many	CASGLPPQGTQYF	TGTGCTAGTGGTTTGCCACCGCAGGGAACGCAGTATTTT
TRBV7-8	-	TRBJ2-7	many	CAVQRESSYEQYF	TGTGCCGTCCAACGGGAGAGCTCCTACGAGCAGTACTTC
TRBV10-1	-	TRBJ2-7	many	CASSDPGKTGRTYEQYF	TGCGCCAGCAGTGACCCGGGGAAAACCGGACGGACCTACGAGCAGTACTTC
TRBV7-8	TRBD1	TRBJ2-7	-	CASNSPGQGAHEQYF	TGTGCCAGCAATAGTCCGGGACAGGGGGCCCACGAGCAGTACTTC
TRBV7-2	TRBD2	TRBJ2-2	few	CASSPGVGLTTGELFF	TGTGCCAGCAGCCCCGGGGTGGGACTAACCACCGGGGAGCTGTTTTTT
TRBV6-2/TRBV6-3	-	TRBJ2-3	many	CASSVRVASTDTQYF	TGTGCCAGCAGTGTCAGGGTAGCTAGCACAGATACGCAGTATTTT
TRBV11-2	-	TRBJ1-3	-	CASSLARGGPRGATPGNTIYF	TGTGCCAGCAGCTTAGCGCGGGGGGGACCTCGGGGGGCGACCCCTGGAAACACCATATATTTT
TRBV28	-	TRBJ1-2	few	CASRVHMGYGYTF	TGTGCCAGCAGAGTTCACATGGGCTATGGCTACACCTTC
TRBV6-1	TRBD2	TRBJ2-1	-	CASSDRLAGYSEQFF	TGTGCCAGCAGTGACCGACTAGCGGGCTACTCTGAGCAGTTCTTC
TRBV6-1	TRBD1	TRBJ1-2	many	CASSKTGGARNYGYTF	TGTGCCAGCAGCAAGACAGGGGGCGCGCGAAACTATGGCTACACCTTC
TRBV20-1	TRBD1	TRBJ1-1	-	CSALRTGTSPQMNTEAFF	TGCAGTGCCCTCCGGACAGGAACAAGCCCCCAGATGAACACTGAAGCTTTCTTT
TRBV27	TRBD1	TRBJ1-2	few	CASSWDRNYGYTF	TGTGCCAGCAGTTGGGACAGGAACTATGGCTACACCTTC
TRBV5-6	-	TRBJ2-1	many	CASSLDIGPGQFF	TGTGCCAGCAGCTTGGATATAGGTCCCGGGCAGTTCTTC
TRBV20-1	-	TRBJ1-4	many	CSAEPQVNEKLFF	TGCAGTGCCGAGCCGCAAGTCAATGAAAAACTGTTTTTT
TRBV3-1	-	TRBJ2-1	-	CASSQDARGRWFF	TGTGCCAGCAGCCAAGATGCCAGGGGACGTTGGTTCTTC
TRBV5-1	-	TRBJ2-3	many	CASSRVSGAKPDTQYF	TGCGCCAGCAGCAGAGTAAGCGGAGCCAAGCCAGATACGCAGTATTTT
TRBV12-3/TRBV12-4	-	TRBJ1-5	many	CASSLGRGPQHF	TGTGCCAGCAGCCTGGGCAGGGGACCCCAGCATTTT
TRBV28	TRBD1	TRBJ1-2	-	CAIEDRQGYGYTF	TGTGCCATCGAGGACAGGCAGGGCTATGGCTACACCTTC
TRBV6-1	TRBD1	TRBJ1-1	many	CASTGGQGIGNTEAFF	TGTGCCAGCACTGGGGGACAGGGAATCGGGAACACTGAAGCTTTCTTT
TRBV5-4	TRBD2	TRBJ2-1	many	CASSVASGYPTAYNEQFF	TGTGCCAGCAGCGTGGCTAGCGGTTATCCAACGGCCTACAATGAGCAGTTCTTC
TRBV18	-	TRBJ2-1	-	CASSPGVDDEQFF	TGTGCCAGCTCACCGGGGGTGGACGATGAGCAGTTCTTC
TRBV28	-	TRBJ1-5	many	CAAQGPGNQPQHF	TGTGCCGCACAGGGTCCGGGCAATCAGCCCCAGCATTTT
TRBV3-1	-	TRBJ1-6	many	CASSQGGTSPLHF	TGTGCCAGCAGCCAAGGAGGCACCTCACCCCTCCACTTT
TRBV7-2	-	TRBJ1-6	many	CASRTDLYNSPLHF	TGTGCCAGCAGAACAGATCTCTATAATTCACCCCTCCACTTT
TRBV28	-	TRBJ2-5	many	CASTPQGRETQYF	TGTGCCAGCACCCCACAGGGCCGTGAGACCCAGTACTTC
TRBV3-1	-	TRBJ1-3	many	CASRPDTVGNTIYF	TGTGCCAGCAGACCCGACACGGTGGGAAACACCATATATTTT
TRBV9	-	TRBJ2-2	-	CASSVEQMNTGELFF	TGTGCCAGCAGCGTCGAACAGATGAACACCGGGGAGCTGTTTTTT
TRBV19	-	TRBJ2-6	-	CASSIKGSGANVLTF	TGTGCCAGTAGTATCAAGGGCTCTGGGGCCAACGTCCTGACTTTC
TRBV28	TRBD2	TRBJ2-1	-	CASSLTGTSGRRAEQFF	TGTGCCAGCAGTTTAACTGGGACTAGCGGGAGAAGAGCTGAGCAGTTCTTC
TRBV4-2	-	TRBJ2-5	-	CASSPSGGTVQETQYF	TGTGCCAGCAGCCCATCCGGCGGCACTGTACAAGAGACCCAGTACTTC
TRBV2	TRBD1	TRBJ2-5	many	CASIQQGETQYF	TGTGCCAGCATTCAACAGGGGGAGACCCAGTACTTC
TRBV7-9	-	TRBJ1-2	many	CASSLVGQPGYTF	TGTGCCAGCAGCTTAGTAGGACAGCCTGGCTACACCTTC
TRBV11-2	-	TRBJ2-5	many	CASSLDLRVSLWGTQYF	TGTGCCAGCAGCTTAGATCTAAGGGTGTCACTATGGGGGACCCAGTACTTC
TRBV29-1	-	TRBJ1-2	many	CSVEGGGHESKLAYYGYTF	TGCAGCGTTGAAGGGGGGGGGCACGAGAGCAAACTCGCTTACTATGGCTACACCTTC
TRBV6-2/TRBV6-3	-	TRBJ1-1	many	CASSVAWTNTEAFF	TGTGCCAGCAGCGTCGCCTGGACGAACACTGAAGCTTTCTTT
TRBV11-2	-	TRBJ2-4	many	CASSPRTAKNIQYF	TGTGCCAGCAGCCCCCGGACAGCCAAAAACATTCAGTACTTC